These 8 T cell receptor beta chains came from one sample sequenced in a study of human thymus T cells. Resections that were taken during corrective heart surgery supplied the thymus tissue. The protocol was immunoSEQ multiplex PCR, while the TCRdb copy is restricted to in-frame clones and leaves out a portion. The sample has 55,000 to 85,000 clones, roughly 95% seen once. Sample: thymus tissue. These receptors all stem from a girl under two years old with a congenital heart defect but otherwise immunologically healthy.

The chain links TRBV5-4 to TRBJ2-6; no clear D. Germline assignment: CDR1 SGHNT and CDR2 YYREEE (reference sequence). The CDR3 covers 15 residues. The V end lost 4 bases, the J end lost 1 base, and 9 bases lay between the germline ends. The CDR3 here is CASSPERSGANVLTF. CDR3 in DNA: TGTGCCAGCAGCCCGGAACGGTCTGGGGCCAACGTCCTGACTTTC.

The gene calls are TRBV19 and TRBJ1-2; possibly TRBD1 for D (5 bases). Germline V gives CDR1 LNHDA, CDR2 SQIVND (reference sequence). CDR3 size: 12 residues. V was cut by 8 bases and J by 7 bases, with 14 bases left in between. The CDR3 DNA reads TGTGCCAGTCGGAGGCATAGGGGTGGCTACACCTTC. Protein: CASRRHRGGYTF.

This clone showed up just once. The chain is built from TRBV11-2 and TRBJ2-3, with TRBD2 identical over 10 bases. The CDR3 consists of 15 residues. V lost 3 bases and J lost 6; bases outside the gene matches: 6. Germline CDR1 SGHAT, CDR2 FQNNGV. The DNA of the CDR3 is TGTGCCAGCAGCTTTAAGCGGGAGGGAGGGGATACGCAGTATTTT. Translation gives CASSFKREGGDTQYF.

This chain links TRBV9 with TRBJ1-1, with D maybe TRBD1 (5 bases). CDR1 SGDLS and CDR2 YYNGEE come from the germline V gene. V was shortened by 4 bases and J by 0 bases, with 13 bases between the two germline ends. This CDR3 contains 15 residues. CDR3 nucleotide sequence: TGTGCCAGCAGCCTACAGGCAGAGATGAACACTGAAGCTTTCTTT. This translates into CASSLQAEMNTEAFF.

The genes are TRBV4-1 and TRBJ1-5; 9 bases map to TRBD1. The V and J ends lost 0 bases and 2 bases, in that order; junction bases with no gene match: 11. CDR1 MGHRA and CDR2 YSYEKL come from the germline V gene. CDR3 length equals 19 residues. The DNA for the CDR3 is TGCGCCAGCAGCCAAGAACTGCCCCCTCGGACAGGGGGCAATCAGCCCCAGCATTTT. As protein: CASSQELPPRTGGNQPQHF.

The V call is TRBV30, the J call TRBJ2-2; D unresolved. The ends were cut back, 0 bases at V and 8 bases at J, with 7 bases in the middle. CDR1 is GTSNPN and CDR2 is SVGIG in the germline V gene (reference sequence). This CDR3 comprises 12 residues. The CDR3 loop reads CAWSVFGGELFF. CDR3 nucleotides: TGTGCCTGGAGTGTATTTGGAGGGGAGCTGTTTTTT.

The CDR3 coding sequence is TGTGCCTGTACGACAGGGTCCCGGGCGATTAGCTCCTACAATGAGCAGTTCTTC. It translates to CACTTGSRAISSYNEQFF. The rearrangement uses TRBV30 and TRBJ2-1; 7 nucleotides align to TRBD1. Germline V gene data show CDR1 as GTSNPN and CDR2 as SVGIG (reference sequence). The CDR3 runs 18 residues. Unmatched junction bases numbered 17, after V lost 6 bases and J lost 0 bases.

This clone occurred once. V gene TRBV4-1 combines with J gene TRBJ2-1; 12 nucleotides agree with TRBD2. The V gene's germline CDR1 is MGHRA and CDR2 YSYEKL. This CDR3 region has 16 residues. After removal of 4 bases from V and 6 bases from J, the junction contained 7 bases not matched to a gene. DNA for the CDR3: TGCGCCAGCAGCCCTAGCGGGAGGGCCCTCGTCAATGAGCAGTTCTTC. It specifies CASSPSGRALVNEQFF.